This T cell receptor (beta chain) was observed in a study of blood T cells in healthy people across ages. Whole-study findings and limits: Researchers report that TCR beta diversity correlated strongly with naive T cell percentage. Unknown CMV status may confound age-related changes in expanded clones. More naive CD4+ cells and higher diversity marked long-lived donors relative to aged donors.

With a J-beta primer mix and a sample-barcoded 5' primer, a second PCR ran about 7 to 11 cycles. TCRdb analysed the 5' RACE reads with MiXCR anew, one entry per CDR3 protein. Here the sample spans some 1,500,000 distinct CDR3 sequences, approximately 43% being singletons. Germline CDR1 is MNHEY and CDR2 is SVGAGI. This CDR3 contains 15 residues. As concerns this clonotype: The antigen is not known.

The sequence derives from a woman under 30 in good health. Sequencing used blood. The chain employs TRBV6-5 and TRBJ2-5; TRBD1 or TRBD2 may be the D gene (5 bases each). The J call may be wrong; the DNA end is better matched by TRBJ2-1. The CDR3 region is CASSSGDRDQETQFF. CDR3 sequence (DNA): TGTGCCAGCAGTTCTGGGGACCGGGACCAAGAGACCCAGTTCTTC.